This T cell receptor beta chain was identified during a study of Graves' ophthalmopathy and Graves' hyperthyroidism. Amplification of the TCR beta CDR3 regions used RNA transcripts (as template). HTBI primers served in a first-round RT-PCR, which a second-round multiplex PCR followed. TCRdb fed the multiplex PCR reads into MiXCR, producing one record per CDR3 protein. The sample lists roughly 1.1 million distinct CDR3 sequences; less than 45% were seen once. V was clipped by 7 bases and J by 4 bases, with 8 bases between them. The CDR3 contains 11 residues. Germline V lookup: CDR1 MDHEN, CDR2 SYDVKM. This clonotype turned up a few times.

The rearrangement uses TRBV28 and TRBJ2-7; D remains unclear. The source material was peripheral blood or thyroid tissue (not recorded which). The receptor comes from an adult man with Graves' hyperthyroidism. The CDR3 reads CASTARYEQYF. In DNA, the CDR3 is TGTGCCAGCACCGCGCGATACGAGCAGTACTTC. Full variable domain (missing parts from reference TRBV28 and TRBJ2-7): DVKVTQSSRYLVKRTGEKVFLECVQDMDHENMFWYRQDPGLGLRLIYFSYDVKMKEKGDIPEGYSVSREKKERFSLILESASTNQTSMYLCASTARYEQYFGPGTRLTVT.